The 12 T cell receptor beta chains reported below all come from one sample, sequenced in a study of blood T cell repertoires in COVID-19. The table came from immunoSEQ multiplex PCR; TCRdb's copy has only in-frame clones and leaves some out. The table shows over 200,000 clones, with around 89% occurring only once. The specimen sequenced was peripheral blood. The receptor set was obtained from a woman aged 35 to 49 who had recovered from COVID-19.

The rearrangement links TRBV7-2 to TRBJ2-3; no firm D call. This CDR3 is built from 13 residues. In germline, CDR1 is SGHTA, CDR2 FQGNSA. Trimming stripped 6 bases from V and 2 bases from J, with 9 bases between. CDR3 nucleotide sequence: TGTGCCAGCAGACTAACACCCACAGATACGCAGTATTTT. Translation: CASRLTPTDTQYF. Full variable domain (outside the CDR3, taken from reference TRBV7-2 and TRBJ2-3): GAGVSQSPSNKVTEKGKDVELRCDPISGHTALYWYRQSLGQGLEFLIYFQGNSAPDKSGLPSDRFSAERTGGSVSTLTIQRTQQEDSAVYLCASRLTPTDTQYFGPGTRLTVL.

The chain has TRBV24-1 and TRBJ2-1, with D perhaps TRBD1 (5 bases). Germline V gene lookup returns CDR1 KGHDR and CDR2 SFDVKD. The CDR3 extends over 15 amino acids. V was cut by 0 bases and J by 3 bases, with 8 bases left in between. CDR3 region: CATSDLATDYNEQFF. Written as DNA, the CDR3 is TGTGCCACCAGTGATTTGGCGACAGACTACAATGAGCAGTTCTTC.

On this clone itself: It is unclear where the CDR3 begins or ends on the DNA, so no DNA is shown, and the CDR3 is as TCRdb lists it. The chain couples TRBV5-1 to TRBJ1-2; TRBD1 is the table's D call and was not checked against the DNA. The CDR3 has 12 residues if both end residues are counted. Germline CDR1 reads SGHRS; CDR2 reads YFSETQ. The CDR3: CASSLVAGGAAF.

V gene TRBV6-1 combines with J gene TRBJ1-5, with 10 nucleotides matching TRBD1. The CDR3 is 18 residues long. J was trimmed by 6 bases and V by 3 bases; bases with no gene match: 14. Germline V gene lookup returns CDR1 MNHNS and CDR2 SASEGT. The CDR3: CASSDQRPGTGVGQPQHF. In DNA form, the CDR3 reads TGTGCCAGCAGTGACCAGAGACCCGGGACAGGGGTCGGTCAGCCCCAGCATTTT.

V is TRBV3-1 (or the pseudogene TRBV3-2) and J is TRBJ2-1; tentative D call: TRBD2 (6 bases). Germline CDR1 LGHDT, CDR2 YNNKEL (reference sequence). With 1 base removed from V and 6 bases from J, the gap between germline ends came to 16 bases. The CDR3 consists of 16 residues. The CDR3 is CASSQGGGGTSNEQFF. CDR3 nucleotides: TGTGCCAGCAGCCAAGGGGGTGGCGGGACGAGCAATGAGCAGTTCTTC.

V usage is TRBV21-1 and J usage is TRBJ2-7; the listed D gene, TRBD2, was not tested against the DNA. TRBV21-1 constitutes a pseudogene. The CDR3 has 15 residues. CDR3 coding DNA: TGTGCCAGCAGCAGAGTGGGGTCGGGGGATTACGAGCAGTACTTC. Its translation: CASSRVGSGDYEQYF.

The V and J genes are TRBV7-9 and TRBJ2-2; tentative D call: TRBD1 (6 bases). V dropped 7 bases and J dropped 6 bases, with 9 bases sitting between them. The CDR3 length is 12 residues. The germline V gene has CDR1 SEHNR and CDR2 FQNEAQ (reference sequence). As DNA, the CDR3 is TGTGCCAGCACTTCAGGGGCCGGGGAGCTGTTTTTT. This translates into CASTSGAGELFF.

The gene calls are TRBV19 and TRBJ2-1; 16 bases align to TRBD2. Losses at the gene ends were 8 bases for V and 15 bases for J; bases not matched to a gene: 10. The CDR3 runs to 14 residues. In germline, CDR1 is LNHDA, CDR2 SQIVND (reference sequence). The CDR3 loop reads CASAPPGLAGGGFF. CDR3 in DNA: TGTGCCAGTGCCCCCCCGGGACTAGCGGGAGGGGGGTTCTTC. The complete variable domain, with remaining parts taken from reference TRBV19 and TRBJ2-1, reads DGGITQSPKYLFRKEGQNVTLSCEQNLNHDAMYWYRQDPGQGLRLIYYSQIVNDFQKGDIAEGYSVSREKKESFPLTVTSAQKNPTAFYLCASAPPGLAGGGFFGPGTRLTVL.

The V gene is TRBV3-1 (or the pseudogene TRBV3-2), the J gene TRBJ1-3; 12 nucleotides line up with TRBD1. V shed 3 bases, J shed 0 bases, and the junction held 12 bases outside the gene matches. The CDR3 is 20 residues long. Per germline, CDR1 LGHDT and CDR2 YNNKEL (reference sequence). CDR3 sequence reads: CASSHPPGTGGLSSGNTIYF. DNA of the CDR3: TGTGCCAGCAGCCATCCCCCGGGGACAGGGGGCCTGTCCTCTGGAAACACCATATATTTT.

The chain is built from TRBV3-1 (or the pseudogene TRBV3-2) and TRBJ1-2; TRBD1 might be the D (6 bases). Germline V gene data show CDR1 as LGHDT and CDR2 as YNNKEL (reference sequence). V lost 6 bases, J lost 4 bases, and 15 bases lay in between. The CDR3 spans 14 residues. CDR3 region: CASSPSTGGYGYTF. The CDR3 DNA is TGTGCCAGCAGTCCATCGACAGGAGGCTATGGCTACACCTTC.

The rearrangement joins TRBV5-1 to TRBJ2-7; tentatively, D is TRBD1 (5 bases). The CDR3 is 13 amino acids. Trimming pared 4 bases from V and 6 bases from J, leaving 14 bases between. Germline V gene data show CDR1 as SGHRS and CDR2 as YFSETQ. In DNA form, the CDR3 reads TGCGCCAGCAGCCCCCTCCAGGGTCCCGAGCAGTACTTC. Protein product: CASSPLQGPEQYF.

The DNA for the CDR3 is TGTGCCAGCAGCCCCCCAGGGGCGGGCAATCAGCCCCAGCATTTT. Its protein product is CASSPPGAGNQPQHF. The J gene is TRBJ1-5, the V gene TRBV7-9, with D perhaps TRBD1 (6 bases). The CDR3 runs 15 residues. Trimming left V 5 bases short and J 2 bases short, with 13 bases between. Germline V gene data show CDR1 as SEHNR and CDR2 as FQNEAQ (reference sequence).